This entry lists 8 T cell receptor beta chains sequenced from one sample in a study of blood T cell repertoires in COVID-19. Here immunoSEQ multiplex PCR was the method, and the copy in TCRdb shows in-frame clones only, minus some. The profile shows 200,000 to 300,000 clones, 81% of them singletons. Sequencing used peripheral blood. The receptors shown here come from a woman of 80 years or more with acute or convalescent COVID-19.

V and J are TRBV19 and TRBJ2-7, with 8 bases lining up with TRBD2. The V and J ends lost 9 bases and 6 bases, in that order; junction bases with no gene match: 7. The CDR3 extends over 12 amino acids. Germline CDR1 LNHDA, CDR2 SQIVND (reference sequence). The CDR3 protein is CASGGASLEQYF. CDR3 nucleotides: TGTGCCAGCGGGGGGGCTTCGCTCGAGCAGTACTTC.

This chain joins TRBV18 and TRBJ1-2; D is perhaps TRBD1 (5 bases). Trimming removed 4 bases from V and 5 bases from J, with 17 bases in between. Germline lookup yields CDR1 KGHSH and CDR2 LQKENI. The CDR3 has 15 residues. The CDR3 DNA reads TGTGCCAGCTCACGTGACAGCAACGCATTGTATGGCTACACCTTC. Translated: CASSRDSNALYGYTF.

This clone turned up a few times. The gene calls are TRBV6-4 and TRBJ2-1, with D possibly matching TRBD2 (6 bases). The germline V and J ends were trimmed by 0 bases and 6 bases, with 12 bases remaining between them. Germline assignment: CDR1 MRHNA and CDR2 SNTAGT. This CDR3 has 15 residues. CDR3 loop: CASSDSSGSSNEQFF. CDR3 sequence (DNA): TGTGCCAGCAGTGACTCAAGCGGGTCGAGCAATGAGCAGTTCTTC.

This chain connects TRBV11-2 to TRBJ1-2; TRBD1 agrees at 8 bases. With V trimmed by 3 bases and J by 4 bases, 4 bases remained unmatched. From germline, CDR1 is SGHAT and CDR2 FQNNGV. There are 14 residues in the CDR3. Written as DNA, the CDR3 is TGTGCCAGCAGCTTCGGACAGGGAACCTATGGCTACACCTTC. It specifies CASSFGQGTYGYTF. Drawing the rest from reference TRBV11-2 and TRBJ1-2, the complete variable domain is EAGVAQSPRYKIIEKRQSVAFWCNPISGHATLYWYQQILGQGPKLLIQFQNNGVVDDSQLPKDRFSAERLKGVDSTLKIQPAKLEDSAVYLCASSFGQGTYGYTFGSGTRLTVV.

This clone was counted between two and nine times. The chain employs TRBV25-1 and TRBJ1-6; 8 positions match TRBD1. J was trimmed by 7 bases and V by 7 bases; bases with no gene match: 6. The CDR3 extends over 14 amino acids. In germline, CDR1 is MGHDK, CDR2 SYGVNS. The CDR3 DNA sequence: TGTGCCAGCAACAGGGGGTCGGGAAATTCACCCCTCCACTTT. Encoded protein: CASNRGSGNSPLHF.

As to this clone: The same CDR3 arises from other DNA sequences in this sample as well. The chain is built from TRBV6-5 and TRBJ1-5, with D possibly matching TRBD1 (5 bases). With 4 bases removed from V and 7 bases from J, the gap between germline ends came to 8 bases. The CDR3 totals 12 residues. Germline V gene sequence: CDR1 MNHEY, CDR2 SVGAGI. CDR3 DNA: TGTGCCAGCAGTTTAAGGGGCCAGCCCCAGCATTTT. Its protein product is CASSLRGQPQHF.

V and J are TRBV27 and TRBJ2-7, with D uncertain. Deletions cut 6 bases from V and 6 bases from J, with 21 bases between. CDR1 and CDR2 (germline): MNHEY, SMNVEV (reference sequence). CDR3 length: 15 amino acids. The CDR3 is CASSPMRPSRFEQYF. As DNA, the CDR3 is TGTGCCAGCAGCCCGATGAGACCGTCTAGGTTCGAGCAGTACTTC.

V usage is TRBV9 and J usage is TRBJ1-2; maybe TRBD1 (6 bases). In germline, CDR1 is SGDLS, CDR2 YYNGEE. This CDR3 has 15 residues. V lost 3 bases, J lost 7 bases, and 19 bases lay in between. DNA for the CDR3: TGTGCCAGCAGCGGAGGACAGTCGGCTAGGGTTGGCTACACCTTC. Its protein product is CASSGGQSARVGYTF.